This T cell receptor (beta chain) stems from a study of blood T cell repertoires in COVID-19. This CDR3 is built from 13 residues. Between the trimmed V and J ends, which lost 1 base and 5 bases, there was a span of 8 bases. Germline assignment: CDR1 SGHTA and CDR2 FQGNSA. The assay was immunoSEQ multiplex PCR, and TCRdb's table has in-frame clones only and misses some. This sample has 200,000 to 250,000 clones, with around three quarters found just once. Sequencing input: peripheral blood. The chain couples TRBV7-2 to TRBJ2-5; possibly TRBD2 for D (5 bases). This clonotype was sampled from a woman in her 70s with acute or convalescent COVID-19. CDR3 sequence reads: CASSLETGETQYF. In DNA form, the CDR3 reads TGTGCCAGCAGCTTAGAAACGGGGGAGACCCAGTACTTC.